This TCR beta chain was recorded in a study of technical replicates of blood from a few donors. TCRdb's table, derived via immunoSEQ multiplex PCR, lists solely in-frame clones and lacks some. The sample includes around 90,000 clones, roughly 93% of them seen just once. The J segment lost 3 bases and the V segment lost 5 bases, leaving 10 bases of the junction unmatched. The CDR3 has 15 amino acids. From germline, CDR1 is SGHNT and CDR2 YENEEA. The TCR was taken from a human donor in good health. This chain joins TRBV11-3 and TRBJ2-7; TRBD2 matches 7 bases. The material sequenced was T cells isolated from PBMCs. This chain's CDR3 is CASSTRTSLGYEQYF. Here the CDR3 DNA reads TGTGCCAGCAGCACACGGACTAGTTTAGGCTACGAGCAGTACTTC.